The 22 T cell receptor beta chains presented below share a single source sample, sequenced in a study of blood T cell repertoires in COVID-19 (dated by TCRdb to the early 2020s). To prepare the library, the immunoSEQ multiplex PCR assay was applied. In its TCRdb copy, this immuneACCESS table keeps in-frame sequences only and misses some clones. Where compared with another copy, unresolved V genes explain less than half of these, and the others have no known cause. The sample table contains about 83,000 clones; only one count was recorded for approximately 86% of them. The ten largest clones represent 22% of the sample. Sequencing was performed on peripheral blood. The source of these receptors is a woman of 80 years or more in a cohort sampled during active or convalescent COVID-19.

The chain has TRBV24-1 and TRBJ2-2, with 12 bases identical to TRBD1. This CDR3 contains 16 residues. The germline gives CDR1 KGHDR, CDR2 SFDVKD. The junction had 4 bases not matched to a gene; V was cut back by 3 bases and J by 6 bases. CDR3 protein: CATSDAGTGGPGELFF. CDR3 sequence (DNA): TGTGCCACCAGTGATGCCGGGACAGGGGGCCCCGGGGAGCTGTTTTTT.

The genes are TRBV7-3 and TRBJ2-2; 8 bases agree with TRBD1. CDR1 is SGHTA, CDR2 FQGTGA, per germline. CDR3 length: 15 residues. V gave up 6 bases and J gave up 7 bases; unmatched junction bases: 10. The CDR3, as DNA: TGTGCCAGCAGACCAGGGGGCGCATCTATCGGGGAGCTGTTTTTT. As protein: CASRPGGASIGELFF.

The chain couples TRBV27 to TRBJ1-4, with 7 bases identical to TRBD1. V gave up 5 bases and J gave up 10 bases; unmatched junction bases: 13. The CDR3 extends over 15 amino acids. The germline V gene encodes CDR1 MNHEY and CDR2 SMNVEV (reference sequence). The CDR3 region is CASSPLQGRQGKLFF. CDR3 coding DNA: TGTGCCAGCAGTCCCTTACAGGGGCGTCAAGGAAAACTGTTTTTT.

This clone was observed a handful of times. CDR3 sequence reads: CASSLSGVNSPLHF. DNA for the CDR3: TGTGCCAGCAGTCTTTCAGGGGTTAATTCACCCCTCCACTTT. This chain links TRBV6-5 with TRBJ1-6; a weak D match, TRBD1 (6 bases). Germline assignment: CDR1 MNHEY and CDR2 SVGAGI. The germline V and J ends were trimmed by 5 bases and 6 bases, with 11 bases remaining between them. CDR3 length equals 14 residues.

This chain links TRBV7-2 with TRBJ2-2; D perhaps matches TRBD1 (5 bases). Trimming cost V 3 bases and J 4 bases, with 9 bases left between them. The germline CDR1 and CDR2 sequences are SGHTA and FQGNSA. The CDR3 extends over 14 amino acids. CDR3: CASSFFQGTGELFF. For the CDR3, the DNA is TGTGCCAGCAGCTTTTTCCAGGGCACCGGGGAGCTGTTTTTT.

The CDR3 here is CAISGLAGGSYNEQFF. For the CDR3, the DNA is TGTGCCATCAGCGGACTAGCGGGGGGATCCTACAATGAGCAGTTCTTC. The chain uses TRBV10-3 and TRBJ2-1, with 14 nucleotides matching TRBD2. The length of the CDR3 is 16 residues. CDR1 ENHRY and CDR2 SYGVKD come from the germline V gene. J lost 1 base, V lost 6 bases, and 2 bases had no gene match.

This sequence joins TRBV3-1 (or the pseudogene TRBV3-2) and TRBJ2-5; 8 bases agree with TRBD1. The J segment lost 2 bases and the V segment lost 4 bases, leaving 9 bases of the junction unmatched. Germline V gene data show CDR1 as LGHDT and CDR2 as YNNKEL (reference sequence). The CDR3 extends over 16 amino acids. The CDR3 spells CASSLLSRDRQETQYF. For the CDR3, the DNA is TGTGCCAGCAGCCTCCTTAGTCGGGACAGGCAAGAGACCCAGTACTTC.

The chain employs TRBV6-5 and TRBJ2-3; 9 bases are a match to TRBD1. The CDR3 loop spans 15 amino acids. Germline V gene sequence: CDR1 MNHEY, CDR2 SVGAGI. The ends lost 7 bases at V and 1 base at J; junction bases unmatched: 6. The chain's CDR3 is CASIQGALGTDTQYF. The CDR3 DNA follows: TGTGCCAGCATACAGGGGGCTCTGGGCACAGATACGCAGTATTTT.

The chain employs TRBV28 and TRBJ2-1; D is unresolved. Germline CDR1 reads MDHEN; CDR2 reads SYDVKM. The CDR3 totals 16 residues. Trimming shortened V by 7 bases and J by 0 bases, and 16 bases separated the two germline ends. CDR3 coding DNA: TGTGCCAGCATTCCCCAAGCGTGGAGCTCCTACAATGAGCAGTTCTTC. Amino acids: CASIPQAWSSYNEQFF.

J is TRBJ1-3 and V is TRBV29-1; 9 bases fit TRBD1. Trimming cost V 4 bases and J 8 bases; bases outside gene matches: 6. This CDR3 is 13 amino acids long. Germline loops: CDR1 SQVTM, CDR2 ANQGSEA. CDR3 in DNA: TGCAGCGTTGGGACAGGGGAGGGGTACACCATATATTTT. It specifies CSVGTGEGYTIYF.

This chain joins TRBV6-6 and TRBJ2-2, with D possibly matching TRBD1 (5 bases). This CDR3 is built from 12 residues. Trimming cost V 6 bases and J 8 bases, with 10 bases left between them. Germline values: CDR1 MNHNY, CDR2 SVGAGI (reference sequence). The CDR3 region has the DNA TGTGCCAGCAGGGGCAGGGTGGGGGAGCTGTTTTTT. As protein: CASRGRVGELFF.

This clone occurred once. CDR3 protein: CASKADIPRRTEAFF. CDR3 bases: TGTGCCAGCAAGGCGGACATCCCCCGGCGGACTGAAGCTTTCTTT. The chain couples TRBV6-5 to TRBJ1-1, with TRBD1 as a possible D gene (5 bases). Trimming shortened V by 7 bases and J by 5 bases, and 20 bases separated the two germline ends. Germline assignment: CDR1 MNHEY and CDR2 SVGAGI. CDR3 length: 15 amino acids.

This clone was recorded a few times. The chain employs TRBV5-1 and TRBJ1-1, with a possible D match to TRBD1 (6 bases). The CDR3 covers 15 residues. Looked up from germline, CDR1 is SGHRS and CDR2 is YFSETQ. Trimming shortened V by 5 bases and J by 1 base, and 15 bases separated the two germline ends. The CDR3 DNA reads as TGCGCCAGCAGTCAGTTTACAGGGTCGAACACTGAAGCTTTCTTT. Protein sequence: CASSQFTGSNTEAFF.

This chain connects TRBV28 to TRBJ1-3, with D possibly matching TRBD1 (6 bases). Germline CDR1 and CDR2: MDHEN and SYDVKM. The CDR3 runs 14 residues. Trimming cost V 2 bases and J 3 bases, with 8 bases left between them. Written as DNA, the CDR3 is TGTGCCAGCAGTTTACCAGGGGTTGGAAACACCATATATTTT. This codes for CASSLPGVGNTIYF.

The V gene is TRBV19, the J gene TRBJ2-1; D is possibly TRBD2 (6 bases). The V gene lost 3 bases and the J gene lost 8 bases, with 11 bases spanning the gap. The CDR3 spans 13 residues. The germline V gene encodes CDR1 LNHDA and CDR2 SQIVND (reference sequence). The CDR3 sequence: CASSIGGYYEQFF. The CDR3 nucleotides read TGTGCCAGTAGTATTGGGGGGTATTATGAGCAGTTCTTC.

This chain joins TRBV2 and TRBJ2-5; 8 bases match TRBD2. With V trimmed by 8 bases and J by 5 bases, 13 bases remained unmatched. This CDR3 region has 15 residues. The germline CDR1 and CDR2 sequences are SNHLY and FYNNEI. The CDR3 sequence is CASVASGSARETQYF. Here the CDR3 DNA reads TGTGCCAGCGTGGCTAGCGGGTCCGCCCGGGAGACCCAGTACTTC.

The chain is built from TRBV5-1 and TRBJ2-1, with TRBD2 matching 13 bases. The J segment lost 7 bases and the V segment lost 3 bases, leaving 7 bases of the junction unmatched. The CDR3 covers 16 residues. Germline V gives CDR1 SGHRS, CDR2 YFSETQ. The CDR3 DNA reads TGCGCCAGCAGCTACCGACTAGCGGGAGGTAAAAATGAGCAGTTCTTC. Encoded protein: CASSYRLAGGKNEQFF.

The genes are TRBV6-4 and TRBJ2-1; possibly TRBD2 for D (5 bases). This CDR3 has 13 amino acids. V lost 1 base to trimming and J lost 8 bases, with 9 bases between them. The germline V gene has CDR1 MRHNA and CDR2 SNTAGT. CDR3 loop: CASSDFERYEQFF. CDR3 coding DNA: TGTGCCAGCAGTGACTTCGAGCGGTATGAGCAGTTCTTC.

The chain combines TRBV6-5 with TRBJ2-2; 8 bases are shared with TRBD2. The CDR3 consists of 14 residues. The V gene's germline CDR1 is MNHEY and CDR2 SVGAGI. J lost 6 bases, V lost 10 bases, and 10 bases had no gene match. DNA of the CDR3: TGTGCCACCTATAGCGGGGTTTGGTCCGGGGAGCTGTTTTTT. The encoded protein is CATYSGVWSGELFF.

This clone was seen a handful of times. The V call is TRBV6-5, the J call TRBJ1-1, with 7 bases identical to TRBD1. CDR1 and CDR2 (germline): MNHEY, SVGAGI. The CDR3 runs 15 residues. The ends lost 4 bases at V and 0 bases at J; junction bases unmatched: 5. In DNA form, the CDR3 reads TGTGCCAGCAGTTCCCGGGGACAGATGAACACTGAAGCTTTCTTT. Translating gives CASSSRGQMNTEAFF.

The chain couples TRBV7-3 to TRBJ2-1; 9 nucleotides align to TRBD2. Germline CDR1 is SGHTA and CDR2 is FQGTGA. CDR3 size: 16 residues. V lost 7 bases, J lost 9 bases, and 16 bases stayed unmatched. The CDR3 reads CASTIWEREAVGEQFF. The DNA of the CDR3 is TGTGCCAGCACCATTTGGGAGCGGGAGGCGGTGGGTGAGCAGTTCTTC.

The chain recombines TRBV28 with TRBJ2-7; TRBD1 might be the D (5 bases). The V and J ends lost 6 bases and 5 bases respectively, with 14 bases between them. Germline V gene lookup returns CDR1 MDHEN and CDR2 SYDVKM. There are 13 residues in the CDR3. CDR3 bases: TGTGCCAGCAGCTCCAGGGTCCACCACGAGCAGTACTTC. This translates into CASSSRVHHEQYF.